These 25 T cell receptor beta chains were sequenced from one sample in a study of cytomegalovirus exposure and HLA in healthy donors. Some clones are missing from TCRdb's copy, which holds only in-frame ones; the method was immunoSEQ multiplex PCR. The table lists roughly 130,000 clones, just under 90% of them singletons. Sequencing used PBMCs. These receptors were taken from a woman aged 30 to 39 in good health and CMV-seropositive.

This sequence joins TRBV11-2 and TRBJ2-7, with D possibly matching TRBD2 (6 bases). V was trimmed by 4 bases and J by 12 bases, leaving 16 bases between them. The CDR3 has 12 residues. Germline-derived CDR1 and CDR2 are SGHAT and FQNNGV. CDR3 loop: CASSSRSGRPYF. The DNA of the CDR3 is TGTGCCAGCAGCTCCCGAAGTGGGAGGCCGTACTTC.

In its sample, this clone was seen once. The chain carries TRBV5-6 and TRBJ2-7; no clear D gene. The CDR3 has 16 residues. From germline, CDR1 is SGHDT and CDR2 YYEEEE. The ends were cut back, 3 bases at V and 2 bases at J, with 18 bases in the middle. In DNA form, the CDR3 reads TGTGCCAGCAGCTGTTATTCCATGTGTGAGACCTACGAGCAGTACTTC. This sequence encodes CASSCYSMCETYEQYF.

This sequence joins TRBV2 and TRBJ1-2, with no clear D. Germline lookup yields CDR1 SNHLY and CDR2 FYNNEI. V was trimmed by 4 bases and J by 4 bases, leaving 13 bases between them. The CDR3 runs to 14 residues. In DNA form, the CDR3 reads TGTGCCAGCAGTGGAGGAGGGTTGAGCTATGGCTACACCTTC. Protein product: CASSGGGLSYGYTF.

This chain uses TRBV28 with TRBJ1-5, with TRBD1 matching 11 bases. Germline V gives CDR1 MDHEN, CDR2 SYDVKM. Losses at the gene ends were 6 bases for V and 6 bases for J; bases not matched to a gene: 7. This CDR3 is 15 amino acids long. For the CDR3, the DNA is TGTGCCAGCAGGGGATGGACAGGGGGCCTTCAGCCCCAGCATTTT. Its protein is CASRGWTGGLQPQHF.

The chain uses TRBV7-9 and TRBJ2-7, with TRBD2 identical over 13 bases. V was pared by 4 bases and J by 6 bases, with 12 bases of the junction left unmatched. The CDR3 length is 17 residues. Germline V gene data show CDR1 as SEHNR and CDR2 as FQNEAQ (reference sequence). The CDR3 loop is CASSSGLAGEAPREQYF. CDR3 DNA: TGTGCCAGCAGCTCCGGACTAGCGGGAGAGGCCCCCCGCGAGCAGTACTTC.

V and J are TRBV28 and TRBJ1-5, with a possible D match to TRBD1 (5 bases). The CDR3 covers 13 residues. Germline CDR1 reads MDHEN; CDR2 reads SYDVKM. V lost 7 bases and J 3 bases, leaving 10 bases between the germline ends. The CDR3 loop is CASTAGLNQPQHF. CDR3 in DNA: TGTGCCAGCACCGCAGGGCTCAATCAGCCCCAGCATTTT.

A note on this clone: Other DNA sequences from this sample encode an identical CDR3 as well. This rearrangement joins TRBV15 to TRBJ1-3, with 7 bases that match TRBD1. Germline V gives CDR1 LNHNV, CDR2 YYDKDF (reference sequence). V was clipped by 0 bases and J by 2 bases; unmatched bases: 1. The length of the CDR3 is 15 residues. CDR3 coding DNA: TGTGCCACCAGCAGAGACAGGGGGGCTGGAAACACCATATATTTT. It yields the protein CATSRDRGAGNTIYF.

The V call is TRBV5-1, the J call TRBJ2-3; D uncertain. Trimming left V 4 bases short and J 5 bases short, with 8 bases between. CDR3 length equals 12 residues. CDR1 and CDR2 (germline): SGHRS, YFSETQ. The DNA of the CDR3 is TGCGCCAGCAGCCTCCTTAAAGATACGCAGTATTTT. This gives the protein CASSLLKDTQYF.

In nucleotides, the CDR3 is TGTGCCAGCAGGTCCGGACTAGGCTACGAGCAGTACTTC. Amino acids: CASRSGLGYEQYF. V is TRBV27 and J is TRBJ2-7; 7 positions agree with TRBD2. With V trimmed by 6 bases and J by 3 bases, 5 bases remained unmatched. Germline loops: CDR1 MNHEY, CDR2 SMNVEV (reference sequence). CDR3 length: 13 amino acids.

The chain recombines TRBV29-1 with TRBJ2-5; 8 bases are shared with TRBD2. After removal of 7 bases from V and 5 bases from J, the junction contained 9 bases not matched to a gene. The CDR3 loop spans 13 amino acids. CDR1 SQVTM and CDR2 ANQGSEA come from the germline V gene. The CDR3 DNA sequence: TGCAGCGGGTCGCGGGGGGCGCGCGAGACCCAGTACTTC. Its translation is CSGSRGARETQYF. The whole variable domain, remainder taken from reference TRBV29-1 and TRBJ2-5, is SAVISQKPSRDICQRGTSLTIQCQVDSQVTMMFWYRQQPGQSLTLIATANQGSEATYESGFVIDKFPISRPNLTFSTLTVSNMSPEDSSIYLCSGSRGARETQYFGPGTRLLVL.

This clone turned up a few times. The V call is TRBV5-1, the J call TRBJ2-7; TRBD1 matches at 7 bases. This CDR3 has 14 amino acids. The V gene end was trimmed by 5 bases and the J gene end by 2 bases; junction bases not matched to a gene: 7. The germline V gene encodes CDR1 SGHRS and CDR2 YFSETQ. The DNA for the CDR3 is TGCGCCAGCAGGTCCGGGACAGACGCCTACGAGCAGTACTTC. Encoded protein: CASRSGTDAYEQYF.

The genes are TRBV2 and TRBJ1-4; D is undetermined. The CDR3 sequence is 14 residues long. CDR1 SNHLY and CDR2 FYNNEI come from the germline V gene. V was clipped by 4 bases and J by 0 bases, with 6 bases between them. The CDR3: CASSVLATNEKLFF. CDR3 coding DNA: TGTGCCAGCAGTGTCCTTGCAACTAATGAAAAACTGTTTTTT.

A single count supports this clone. The V and J genes are TRBV4-1 and TRBJ2-2; D is perhaps TRBD1 (6 bases). Germline V gene sequence: CDR1 MGHRA, CDR2 YSYEKL. The CDR3 loop spans 13 amino acids. V was clipped by 1 base and J by 14 bases, with 14 bases between them. CDR3 sequence reads: CASSQVGQGLLFF. The CDR3 coding sequence is TGCGCCAGCAGCCAAGTCGGGCAGGGGCTCCTGTTTTTT.

The chain employs TRBV19 and TRBJ2-7; TRBD1 matches at 7 bases. Unmatched junction bases numbered 9, after V lost 10 bases and J lost 0 bases. CDR3 length: 14 residues. Germline V CDR1 and CDR2: LNHDA, SQIVND (reference sequence). CDR3 sequence reads: CATRGDSYSYEQYF. The CDR3 nucleotides read TGTGCCACACGAGGGGACAGCTACTCCTACGAGCAGTACTTC. Based on the CDR3 plus reference TRBV19 and TRBJ2-7, the full variable domain is DGGITQSPKYLFRKEGQNVTLSCEQNLNHDAMYWYRQDPGQGLRLIYYSQIVNDFQKGDIAEGYSVSREKKESFPLTVTSAQKNPTAFYLCATRGDSYSYEQYFGPGTRLTVT.

The gene calls are TRBV7-2 and TRBJ2-3; 15 bases line up with TRBD2. The V gene's germline CDR1 is SGHTA and CDR2 FQGNSA. The CDR3 spans 17 residues. V lost 4 bases to trimming and J lost 6 bases; unmatched junction nucleotides: 8. This chain's CDR3 is CASSSGGGLAGGDTQYF. DNA for the CDR3: TGTGCCAGCAGCTCCGGGGGGGGACTAGCGGGAGGTGATACGCAGTATTTT. Filled out from reference TRBV7-2 and TRBJ2-3, the complete variable domain reads GAGVSQSPSNKVTEKGKDVELRCDPISGHTALYWYRQSLGQGLEFLIYFQGNSAPDKSGLPSDRFSAERTGGSVSTLTIQRTQQEDSAVYLCASSSGGGLAGGDTQYFGPGTRLTVL.

The chain uses TRBV29-1 and TRBJ2-5, with 8 bases lining up with TRBD1. Trimming took 7 bases from V and 5 from J; bases not matched to a gene: 12. CDR1 SQVTM and CDR2 ANQGSEA come from the germline V gene. CDR3 size: 14 residues. The CDR3 DNA is TGCAGCGGACTACAACAGGGGGACGGGGAGACCCAGTACTTC. This gives the protein CSGLQQGDGETQYF.

This sequence joins TRBV5-6 and TRBJ2-7, with no clear D. Between the trimmed V and J ends, which lost 5 bases and 4 bases, there was a span of 7 bases. The CDR3 totals 11 residues. Germline values: CDR1 SGHDT, CDR2 YYEEEE. The CDR3 nucleotides read TGTGCCAGCAGTAGCCGGTACGAGCAGTACTTC. Translating it yields CASSSRYEQYF.

This clone is a singleton in its sample. This chain links TRBV27 with TRBJ2-1; the match to TRBD2 covers 9 bases. Germline loops: CDR1 MNHEY, CDR2 SMNVEV (reference sequence). There are 15 residues in the CDR3. V lost 2 bases to trimming and J lost 10 bases; unmatched junction nucleotides: 9. The DNA of the CDR3 is TGTGCCAGCAGTTTAGCGGGAGGGCCCATTGGGGAGCAGTTCTTC. Its protein is CASSLAGGPIGEQFF.

V gene TRBV6-6 combines with J gene TRBJ1-5; D is uncertain. Trimming took off 5 bases at V and 3 bases at J, with 14 bases between the two ends. The CDR3 extends over 15 amino acids. Germline CDR1 is MNHNY and CDR2 is SVGAGI (reference sequence). This CDR3 is CASSKTGVDNQPQHF. CDR3 nucleotides: TGTGCCAGCAGTAAGACCGGGGTGGACAATCAGCCCCAGCATTTT.

This clone came up once. The V and J genes are TRBV19 and TRBJ2-2; perhaps TRBD1 as D (6 bases). CDR1 is LNHDA, CDR2 SQIVND, per germline (reference sequence). The CDR3 loop spans 15 amino acids. Between the trimmed V and J ends, which lost 1 base and 6 bases, there was a span of 12 bases. The chain's CDR3 is CASSIGQAISGELFF. CDR3 bases: TGTGCCAGTAGTATAGGACAGGCTATCTCCGGGGAGCTGTTTTTT.

This clone has only a few counts. V and J are TRBV28 and TRBJ1-2; 10 positions agree with TRBD1. The CDR3 length is 14 residues. J lost 8 bases, V lost 5 bases, and 8 bases had no gene match. The germline gives CDR1 MDHEN, CDR2 SYDVKM. The CDR3 DNA reads as TGTGCCAGCAGTCGTCGACAGGGGGCTGGGGGCTACACCTTC. Translation gives CASSRRQGAGGYTF.

This sequence joins TRBV19 and TRBJ1-2; 10 positions match TRBD1. Trimming removed 7 bases from V and 4 bases from J; junction bases left unmatched: 9. The CDR3 sequence is 15 residues long. Germline V gives CDR1 LNHDA, CDR2 SQIVND (reference sequence). The CDR3 reads CASKDRGPTFYGYTF. In DNA form, the CDR3 reads TGTGCCAGTAAAGACAGGGGGCCTACGTTCTATGGCTACACCTTC.

V is TRBV6-4 and J is TRBJ2-1, with 10 bases matching TRBD1. V lost 2 bases to trimming and J lost 4 bases; unmatched junction nucleotides: 5. This CDR3 contains 16 residues. CDR1 and CDR2 (germline): MRHNA, SNTAGT. Here the CDR3 DNA reads TGTGCCAGCAGTGACGGGGGGACAGGGGCGTACAATGAGCAGTTCTTC. Its protein is CASSDGGTGAYNEQFF.

The V call is TRBV13, the J call TRBJ2-7; 8 bases map to TRBD1. J was trimmed by 5 bases and V by 2 bases; bases with no gene match: 2. The CDR3 extends over 13 amino acids. Germline V gives CDR1 PRHDT, CDR2 FYEKMQ (reference sequence). The CDR3 loop is CASSLPGQDEQYF. The CDR3 nucleotides are TGTGCCAGCAGCTTACCGGGACAGGACGAGCAGTACTTC. The entire variable domain, with the rest obtained from reference TRBV13 and TRBJ2-7, is as follows: AAGVIQSPRHLIKEKRETATLKCYPIPRHDTVYWYQQGPGQDPQFLISFYEKMQSDKGSIPDRFSAQQFSDYHSELNMSSLELGDSALYFCASSLPGQDEQYFGPGTRLTVT.

J is TRBJ1-2 and V is TRBV27, with D possibly TRBD1 on 5 matching bases. V gave up 4 bases and J gave up 8 bases, with 11 bases separating them. The germline gives CDR1 MNHEY, CDR2 SMNVEV (reference sequence). This CDR3 region has 12 residues. DNA for the CDR3: TGTGCCAGCAGTTCCGGGGGAGTGGGCTACACCTTC. Translation gives CASSSGGVGYTF.